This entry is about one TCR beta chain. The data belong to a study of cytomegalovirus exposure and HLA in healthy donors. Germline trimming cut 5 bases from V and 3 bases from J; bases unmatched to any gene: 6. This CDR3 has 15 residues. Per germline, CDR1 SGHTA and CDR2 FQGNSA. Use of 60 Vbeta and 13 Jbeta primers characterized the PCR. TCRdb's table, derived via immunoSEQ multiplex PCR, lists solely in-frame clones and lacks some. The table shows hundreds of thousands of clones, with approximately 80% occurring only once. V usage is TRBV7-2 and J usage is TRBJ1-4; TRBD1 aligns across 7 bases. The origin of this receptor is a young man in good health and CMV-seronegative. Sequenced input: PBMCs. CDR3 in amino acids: CASSAYRGSNEKLFF. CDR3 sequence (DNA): TGTGCCAGCAGCGCCTACAGGGGTTCTAATGAAAAACTGTTTTTT.